What follows are 22 T cell receptor beta chains derived from one specimen sequenced in a study of T cell responses to AZD1222 COVID-19 vaccine. Only in-frame clones appear in the TCRdb table, and some are missing; sequencing was by immunoSEQ multiplex PCR. The repertoire holds 150,000 to 200,000 clones, 90% to 95% seen once, with more than 1.5% in the top ten. The sequencing used peripheral blood, collected 28 days after the second AZD1222 dose. The origin of the receptors is an adult who received the AZD1222 COVID-19 vaccine.

V gene TRBV4-1 combines with J gene TRBJ1-2, with 12 nucleotides matching TRBD1. The CDR3 totals 13 residues. Trimming took 5 bases from V and 8 from J; bases not matched to a gene: 3. Germline-derived CDR1 and CDR2 are MGHRA and YSYEKL. CDR3: CASSKGTGGGYTF. DNA of the CDR3: TGCGCCAGCAGCAAAGGGACAGGGGGCGGCTACACCTTC.

The V call is TRBV11-3, the J call TRBJ2-5, with D perhaps TRBD2 (5 bases). The CDR3 totals 12 residues. Germline loops: CDR1 SGHNT, CDR2 YENEEA. V gave up 7 bases and J gave up 4 bases, with 10 bases separating them. The CDR3 loop reads CASTGWGETQYF. The CDR3 region has the DNA TGTGCCAGCACGGGGTGGGGAGAGACCCAGTACTTC.

The chain couples TRBV10-3 to TRBJ1-1, with D unresolved. CDR1 and CDR2 (germline): ENHRY, SYGVKD. The CDR3 is made up of 13 amino acids. V lost 7 bases and J 6 bases, leaving 15 bases between the germline ends. The CDR3 sequence: CAITSLEGSEAFF. The CDR3 DNA reads TGTGCCATCACGAGTCTAGAGGGCTCTGAAGCTTTCTTT.

The chain employs TRBV3-1 (or the pseudogene TRBV3-2) and TRBJ2-3; tentative D call: TRBD2 (5 bases). CDR1 is LGHDT, CDR2 YNNKEL, per germline (reference sequence). Trimming stripped 7 bases from V and 9 bases from J, with 14 bases between. The CDR3 runs to 12 residues. For the CDR3, the DNA is TGTGCCAGCACCTCTGACGGGAAGACGCAGTATTTT. The encoded protein is CASTSDGKTQYF.

The V gene is TRBV14, the J gene TRBJ1-3; 8 bases fit TRBD1. CDR3 length equals 15 residues. The germline CDR1 and CDR2 sequences are SGHDN and FVKESK. Germline trimming cut 5 bases from V and 7 bases from J; bases unmatched to any gene: 10. As DNA, the CDR3 is TGTGCCAGCAGCTTAAGCCAGGGGGCGAGGAACACCATATATTTT. This sequence encodes CASSLSQGARNTIYF.

The chain links TRBV19 to TRBJ1-5, with TRBD1 identical over 7 bases. Looked up from germline, CDR1 is LNHDA and CDR2 is SQIVND (reference sequence). V shed 8 bases and J 4 bases; nucleotides not matched to a gene: 11. The CDR3 sequence is 15 residues long. The CDR3 nucleotides read TGTGCCAGTGAACCAGACAGGGCGGAAAATCAGCCCCAGCATTTT. Encoded protein: CASEPDRAENQPQHF.

The chain employs TRBV3-1 (or the pseudogene TRBV3-2) and TRBJ1-2; D gene ambiguous. V was cut by 1 base and J by 2 bases, with 11 bases left in between. The germline CDR1 and CDR2 sequences are LGHDT and YNNKEL (reference sequence). The CDR3 extends over 15 amino acids. CDR3 loop: CASSQGAAANYGYTF. CDR3 nucleotides: TGTGCCAGCAGCCAAGGCGCGGCGGCCAACTATGGCTACACCTTC.

This sequence joins TRBV11-2 and TRBJ1-5; the D gene is possibly TRBD1 (6 bases). This CDR3 comprises 15 residues. V dropped 4 bases and J dropped 0 bases, with 10 bases sitting between them. Germline CDR1 is SGHAT and CDR2 is FQNNGV. The CDR3: CASSSGTLSNQPQHF. In DNA, the CDR3 is TGTGCCAGCAGCTCCGGGACACTTAGCAATCAGCCCCAGCATTTT. Supplemented by reference TRBV11-2 and TRBJ1-5, the full variable domain reads EAGVAQSPRYKIIEKRQSVAFWCNPISGHATLYWYQQILGQGPKLLIQFQNNGVVDDSQLPKDRFSAERLKGVDSTLKIQPAKLEDSAVYLCASSSGTLSNQPQHFGDGTRLSIL.

The chain joins TRBV20-1 to TRBJ1-1; D is perhaps TRBD1 (5 bases). This CDR3 is 14 amino acids long. Germline V gene sequence: CDR1 DFQATT, CDR2 SNEGSKA (reference sequence). V was trimmed by 3 bases and J by 0 bases, leaving 11 bases between them. The CDR3 coding sequence is TGCAGTGCTAGTCAGACAGTTCTGAACACTGAAGCTTTCTTT. It translates to CSASQTVLNTEAFF.

The V gene is TRBV7-9, the J gene TRBJ1-2; D ambiguous. Germline V gives CDR1 SEHNR, CDR2 FQNEAQ (reference sequence). The CDR3 extends over 15 amino acids. The ends were cut back, 5 bases at V and 5 bases at J, with 18 bases in the middle. The CDR3 sequence is CASSRLEQSVYGYTF. CDR3 coding DNA: TGTGCCAGCAGCCGCTTGGAGCAATCGGTATATGGCTACACCTTC.

This chain links TRBV20-1 with TRBJ1-5; the D is unclear. Germline V gives CDR1 DFQATT, CDR2 SNEGSKA (reference sequence). Deletions cut 3 bases from V and 8 bases from J, with 8 bases between. The CDR3 has 11 residues. The chain's CDR3 is CSASGGKPQHF. The CDR3 nucleotides read TGCAGTGCTAGCGGCGGTAAGCCCCAGCATTTT.

J is TRBJ2-7 and V is TRBV19; maybe TRBD2 (6 bases). The germline CDR1 and CDR2 sequences are LNHDA and SQIVND (reference sequence). The CDR3 has 12 amino acids. V was clipped by 7 bases and J by 6 bases, with 13 bases between them. The CDR3, as DNA: TGTGCCAGTACCACGGGGAGGTCCGAGCAGTACTTC. Translation: CASTTGRSEQYF.

The J gene is TRBJ1-1, the V gene TRBV19; 8 nucleotides line up with TRBD1. V lost 6 bases and J lost 5; bases outside the gene matches: 11. CDR3 length equals 15 residues. Germline assignment: CDR1 LNHDA and CDR2 SQIVND (reference sequence). CDR3 region: CASSPNRDRWTEAFF. For the CDR3, the DNA is TGTGCCAGTAGCCCTAACCGGGACAGGTGGACTGAAGCTTTCTTT.

The chain links TRBV6-5 to TRBJ1-2, with 8 bases that match TRBD1. The length of the CDR3 is 14 residues. Unmatched junction bases numbered 16, after V lost 11 bases and J lost 8 bases. Germline loops: CDR1 MNHEY, CDR2 SVGAGI. The CDR3 nucleotides read TGTGCCGGTTCCCCACAGGGGGGAAAGTGGGGCTACACCTTC. This translates into CAGSPQGGKWGYTF.

The chain uses TRBV19 and TRBJ1-6; D unclear. Trimming pared 11 bases from V and 7 bases from J, leaving 15 bases between. Per the germline V gene, CDR1 is LNHDA and CDR2 is SQIVND (reference sequence). The CDR3 totals 13 residues. The CDR3 DNA is TGTGCCGCCCGTGCTGGAGGGAATTCACCCCTCCACTTT. Translating gives CAARAGGNSPLHF.

This clone was observed a single time. In DNA form, the CDR3 reads TGTGCCAGCAGTGAAGGAGGGGTAGGTGAGCAGTTCTTC. Translating it yields CASSEGGVGEQFF. The V gene is TRBV2, the J gene TRBJ2-1, with D possibly being TRBD1 or TRBD2 (5 bases each). Deletions cut 1 base from V and 9 bases from J, with 10 bases between. CDR3 length: 13 residues. The germline V gene has CDR1 SNHLY and CDR2 FYNNEI.

This clone was seen only once. The chain carries TRBV6-5 and TRBJ2-1; D remains ambiguous. CDR1 and CDR2 from the germline V gene are MNHEY and SVGAGI. The CDR3 spans 14 residues. V lost 0 bases to trimming and J lost 13 bases, with 16 bases between them. CDR3 nucleotide sequence: TGTGCCAGCAGTTACTCGATATCGGGCCTGGAACAGTTCTTC. Its translation: CASSYSISGLEQFF.

The chain links TRBV7-9 to TRBJ2-1; D is unclear. With 2 bases removed from V and 5 bases from J, the gap between germline ends came to 16 bases. CDR1 and CDR2 from the germline V gene are SEHNR and FQNEAQ (reference sequence). CDR3 length: 16 residues. The chain's CDR3 is CASSLFSPWQDNEQFF. The CDR3 nucleotides read TGTGCCAGCAGCTTATTCTCCCCGTGGCAGGACAATGAGCAGTTCTTC.

This sequence joins TRBV6-2 or TRBV6-3 and TRBJ1-2; no reliable D call. Germline V gives CDR1 MNHEY, CDR2 SVGEGT. The CDR3 is 12 amino acids. The V end was cut by 5 bases, the J end by 2 bases, with 6 bases between. The CDR3 loop reads CASSNSNYGYTF. The CDR3 coding sequence is TGTGCCAGCAGTAACAGCAACTATGGCTACACCTTC.

This rearrangement joins TRBV6-5 to TRBJ2-7; 10 bases are a match to TRBD2. Germline V CDR1 and CDR2: MNHEY, SVGAGI. V shed 5 bases and J 0 bases; nucleotides not matched to a gene: 1. The CDR3 contains 14 residues. The CDR3 region is CASSTSGISYEQYF. DNA of the CDR3: TGTGCCAGCAGTACTAGCGGGATCTCCTACGAGCAGTACTTC.

This chain connects TRBV2 to TRBJ1-5, with TRBD1 matching 7 bases. CDR3 size: 18 residues. CDR1 and CDR2 from the germline V gene are SNHLY and FYNNEI. V trimming: 6 bases; J trimming: 0 bases; junction bases outside the gene matches: 14. The CDR3: CASRLIEPGQISNQPQHF. CDR3 in DNA: TGTGCCAGCAGACTGATAGAACCGGGACAGATTAGCAATCAGCCCCAGCATTTT. Full variable domain (rest looked up from reference TRBV2 and TRBJ1-5): EPEVTQTPSHQVTQMGQEVILRCVPISNHLYFYWYRQILGQKVEFLVSFYNNEISEKSEIFDDQFSVERPDGSNFTLKIRSTKLEDSAMYFCASRLIEPGQISNQPQHFGDGTRLSIL.

The chain recombines TRBV28 with TRBJ1-5; TRBD1 aligns across 7 bases. This CDR3 spans 16 amino acids. Trimming at V came to 7 bases and at J to 6 bases, leaving 15 bases not matched to a gene. CDR1 and CDR2 (germline): MDHEN, SYDVKM. CDR3 residues: CASNTRGQRQSQPQHF. The DNA of the CDR3 is TGTGCCAGCAACACAAGGGGACAGAGGCAATCTCAGCCCCAGCATTTT.